The entry below gives a single T cell receptor beta chain sequence along with its context. This clonotype was counted at least ten times. Which antigen it targets is not known. Base qualities are not at hand, and no much larger clone is one base apart. Library creation used RT-PCR. The sequencing machine was a NextSeq 550. The public reads were run again by TCRdb, first through fastp at Q25 and then through MiXCR, and only productive beta chains were kept. Rows merge per CDR3 protein into single entries with the most common DNA and genes. This sample is represented by roughly 880,000 distinct CDR3 sequences; roughly 18% of them were singletons. In total, the top ten clones hold approximately 5.9% of the sample. The data derive from a study of patients and donors after allogeneic stem cell transplantation (dated by TCRdb to 2019 to 2021). From the cysteine up to the phenylalanine, the CDR3 has a length of 20 residues. Only the CDR3 DNA stays, 60 bases, in frame from base 1. The trim is 2 bases for V and 0 bases for J, with a gap of 22 bases between the germline ends. The CDR1 and CDR2 encoded by the germline V gene are MNHEY and SVGEGT.

Recombination connected TRBV6-2 or TRBV6-3 to TRBJ1-4; the D gene is not confidently resolved. Sequencing used blood, either unsorted or a sorted T cell fraction (not recorded which). The receptor was derived from a human donor who was either an allogeneic HSCT recipient or a stem cell or donor lymphocyte infusion donor (not recorded which). It is not recorded whose cells these are; they may come from a transplant donor. CDR3 loop: CASSYVLPSVQLATNEKLFF. The DNA sequence is given as TGTGCCAGCAGTTACGTGTTACCCTCGGTTCAGCTTGCAACTAATGAAAAACTGTTTTTT.